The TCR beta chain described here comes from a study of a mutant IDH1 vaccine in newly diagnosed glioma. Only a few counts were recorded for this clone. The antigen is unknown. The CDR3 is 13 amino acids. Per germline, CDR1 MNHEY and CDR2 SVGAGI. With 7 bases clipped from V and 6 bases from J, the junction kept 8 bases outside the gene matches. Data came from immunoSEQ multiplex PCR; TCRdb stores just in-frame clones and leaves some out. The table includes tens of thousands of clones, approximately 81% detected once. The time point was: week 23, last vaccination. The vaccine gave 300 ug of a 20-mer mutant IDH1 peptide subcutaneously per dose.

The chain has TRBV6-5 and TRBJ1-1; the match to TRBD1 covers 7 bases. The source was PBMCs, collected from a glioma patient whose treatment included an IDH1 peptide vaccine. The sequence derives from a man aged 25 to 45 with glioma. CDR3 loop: CASIETGFAEAFF. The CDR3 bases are TGTGCCAGCATAGAGACAGGGTTCGCTGAAGCTTTCTTT.